This TCR beta chain is drawn from a study of blood T cell repertoires in COVID-19. About the study: There were acute and convalescent COVID-19 samples, and they came from the United States, Italy and Spain. PBMCs, B-cell-depleted T cells, or T cells were the source of the cDNA or gDNA that made up the material.

The CDR3 spans 17 residues. Germline V gene lookup returns CDR1 LNHDA and CDR2 SQIVND (reference sequence). V gave up 9 bases and J gave up 0 bases, with 18 bases separating them. How the authors handled the data: Estimated nucleated cell counts came from reference gene primer amplification. The data were produced by immunoSEQ multiplex PCR, yet TCRdb's version contains in-frame clones alone and is incomplete. Clone size and the V and J calls come from that table; the DNA yielded D and trimming. The sample yields approximately 240,000 clones, 70% to 90% seen once. The sequenced sample consisted of peripheral blood. The receptor was isolated from a woman aged 18-29 years who had recovered from COVID-19. V gene TRBV19 combines with J gene TRBJ2-6; D might be TRBD1 (5 bases). In DNA, the CDR3 is TGTGCCAGCAACCGCCCCGGCCAGGGCTCTGGGGCCAACGTCCTGACTTTC. This translates into CASNRPGQGSGANVLTF.